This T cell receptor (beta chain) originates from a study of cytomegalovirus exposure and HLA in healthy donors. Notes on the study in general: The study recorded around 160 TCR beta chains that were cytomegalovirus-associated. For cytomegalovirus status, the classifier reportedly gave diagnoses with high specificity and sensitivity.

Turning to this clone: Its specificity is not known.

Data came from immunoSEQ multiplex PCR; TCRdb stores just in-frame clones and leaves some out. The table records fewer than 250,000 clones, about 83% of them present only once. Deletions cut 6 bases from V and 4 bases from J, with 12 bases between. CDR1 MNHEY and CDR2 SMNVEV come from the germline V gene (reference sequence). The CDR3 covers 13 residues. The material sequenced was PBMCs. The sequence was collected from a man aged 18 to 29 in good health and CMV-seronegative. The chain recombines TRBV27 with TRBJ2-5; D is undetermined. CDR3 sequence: CASRANEVETQYF. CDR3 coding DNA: TGTGCCAGCAGGGCGAATGAGGTAGAGACCCAGTACTTC.